This T cell receptor beta chain was observed in a study of shared T cell receptors in the human thymus. TCRdb's copy holds only in-frame clones and misses some; the assay was immunoSEQ multiplex PCR. The repertoire consists of 500,000 to 850,000 clones, with more than 75% occurring once and the leading ten covering roughly 0.0089%. Trimming took 6 bases from V and 0 from J; bases not matched to a gene: 7. Germline loops: CDR1 SNHLY, CDR2 FYNNEI. This CDR3 is 16 amino acids long. The sample was also linked to a second study, of human thymus T cells.

This clonotype was sampled from a boy younger than two with a congenital heart defect. This chain connects TRBV2 to TRBJ1-1; 10 bases align to TRBD1. The source material was thymocytes. CDR3 DNA sequence: TGTGCCAGCAGGGACAGGGGGAGGTGGATGAACACTGAAGCTTTCTTT. Translating gives CASRDRGRWMNTEAFF.